This passage covers 4 T cell receptor beta chains from one sample sequenced in a study of shared clonotypes between healthy human individuals. Assay used: immunoSEQ multiplex PCR; TCRdb lists only in-frame clones, some missing. Of fewer than 850,000 clones listed, 80% to 95% were seen once; the top ten hold about a third. The sequenced sample consisted of memory CD8+ T cells from PBMCs. As for subset: CD45RO+ cells pooled with CCR7-negative TemRA cells. These receptors originate from a man aged 18 to 30 in good health. Some clones in this sample may be carry-over from other donors' samples.

The V gene is TRBV5-5, the J gene TRBJ2-1; D is ambiguous. The CDR3 consists of 16 residues. Trimming cost V 4 bases and J 5 bases, with 19 bases left between them. CDR1 and CDR2 from the germline V gene are SGHKS and YYEKEE (reference sequence). The DNA of the CDR3 is TGTGCCAGCAGCGCACTCAGTGTAAGGCGAGACAATGAGCAGTTCTTC. It specifies CASSALSVRRDNEQFF. Full variable domain (rest looked up from reference TRBV5-5 and TRBJ2-1): DAGVTQSPTHLIKTRGQQVTLRCSPISGHKSVSWYQQVLGQGPQFIFQYYEKEERGRGNFPDRFSARQFPNYSSELNVNALLLGDSALYLCASSALSVRRDNEQFFGPGTRLTVL.

The chain has TRBV5-6 and TRBJ2-7, with 10 bases matching TRBD1. Trimming removed 2 bases from V and 4 bases from J; junction bases left unmatched: 3. Germline V gives CDR1 SGHDT, CDR2 YYEEEE. The CDR3 covers 14 residues. The CDR3 nucleotides read TGTGCCAGCAGCTTCGACAGGGGGCGATACGAGCAGTACTTC. This gives the protein CASSFDRGRYEQYF.

There are a few counts of this clone. This chain joins TRBV28 and TRBJ2-2; 7 nucleotides match TRBD2. Germline-derived CDR1 and CDR2 are MDHEN and SYDVKM. V trimming: 9 bases; J trimming: 1 base; junction bases outside the gene matches: 5. This CDR3 is 14 amino acids long. The CDR3 sequence: CASTLAVNTGELFF. The DNA for the CDR3 is TGTGCCAGTACTCTAGCGGTGAACACCGGGGAGCTGTTTTTT.

The chain carries TRBV9 and TRBJ2-2; unclear D gene. Trimming removed 5 bases from V and 3 bases from J, with 14 bases in between. The CDR3 length is 15 residues. Germline V gene sequence: CDR1 SGDLS, CDR2 YYNGEE. The CDR3 is CASSVTGEDTGELFF. The CDR3 region has the DNA TGTGCCAGCAGTGTTACGGGCGAAGACACCGGGGAGCTGTTTTTT.